This TCR beta chain was sequenced during a study of blood T cells in healthy people across ages. Study-level points and caveats: Per-million-T-cell TCR beta diversity fell roughly linearly with age.

To note about this clonotype: The target antigen is unknown.

Germline V gene lookup returns CDR1 SGHRS and CDR2 YFSETQ. CDR3 size: 13 residues. V lost 3 bases to trimming and J lost 5 bases, with 11 bases between them. A sample-barcoded 5' primer and a J-beta primer mix were used in a second PCR of roughly 7 to 11 cycles. One entry per CDR3 protein results from TCRdb running MiXCR on the 5' RACE reads. The sample shows 750,000 or so distinct CDR3 sequences, 20% to 30% of them seen only once. These data also featured in a second study, about T cells of mothers and their children.

The chain employs TRBV5-1 and TRBJ2-5; D ambiguous. This TCR came from a boy younger than 18 in good health. Source material: blood. CDR3 in amino acids: CASSSSVSETQYF. The DNA for the CDR3 is TGCGCCAGCAGCTCGTCGGTGTCGGAGACCCAGTACTTC.